Presented here are 13 T cell receptor beta chains from one specimen sequenced in a study of shared clonotypes between healthy human individuals. TCRdb's table, derived via immunoSEQ multiplex PCR, lists solely in-frame clones and lacks some. Of about 2.2 million clones in the sample, 93% were seen once. As defined, naive CD8 cells were CD45RO-negative and positively selected for CCR7, with terminally differentiated effector memory CD45RA+ cells excluded. The specimen was naive CD8+ T cells from PBMCs. These receptors all stem from a man aged 18 to 30 in good health. Some clones in this sample may be carry-over from other donors' samples.

This chain uses TRBV29-1 with TRBJ1-1, with 7 bases aligning to TRBD1. Germline CDR1 reads SQVTM; CDR2 reads ANQGSEA. This CDR3 is built from 15 residues. Trimming at V came to 3 bases and at J to 5 bases, leaving 12 bases not matched to a gene. This chain's CDR3 is CSVEFVKGAGTEAFF. CDR3 sequence (DNA): TGCAGCGTTGAGTTCGTGAAGGGGGCAGGAACTGAAGCTTTCTTT.

The chain has TRBV29-1 and TRBJ2-3; 7 bases fit TRBD2. The junction had 14 bases not matched to a gene; V was cut back by 2 bases and J by 6 bases. The CDR3 has 16 amino acids. Germline CDR1 SQVTM, CDR2 ANQGSEA. The CDR3 DNA reads as TGCAGCGTTGAAAGGGCGGGAGTGAGATTGTCGGATACGCAGTATTTT. Translating it yields CSVERAGVRLSDTQYF.

The genes are TRBV29-1 and TRBJ1-1; 9 bases align to TRBD1. V shed 5 bases, J shed 4 bases, and the junction held 11 bases outside the gene matches. Per germline, CDR1 SQVTM and CDR2 ANQGSEA. This CDR3 is 15 amino acids long. CDR3 region: CSVKYSGTGSTEAFF. CDR3 sequence (DNA): TGCAGCGTTAAATACTCCGGGACAGGGAGCACTGAAGCTTTCTTT.

The V call is TRBV4-1, the J call TRBJ2-1, with 8 nucleotides matching TRBD2. Germline CDR1 reads MGHRA; CDR2 reads YSYEKL. V was pared by 0 bases and J by 7 bases, with 8 bases of the junction left unmatched. CDR3 length: 16 amino acids. For the CDR3, the DNA is TGCGCCAGCAGCCAAGATCCGGGAGGGAGGTGGAATGAGCAGTTCTTC. Translated, it gives CASSQDPGGRWNEQFF.

The chain combines TRBV29-1 with TRBJ1-2; no firm D call. Trimming left V 4 bases short and J 14 bases short, with 14 bases between. The germline V gene encodes CDR1 SQVTM and CDR2 ANQGSEA. The CDR3 consists of 10 residues. The chain's CDR3 is CSVVRGPLTF. The CDR3 DNA sequence: TGCAGCGTTGTGAGAGGACCGTTAACCTTC.

This chain uses TRBV28 with TRBJ2-3; D gene ambiguous. The V and J ends lost 6 bases and 4 bases respectively, with 11 bases between them. Per germline, CDR1 MDHEN and CDR2 SYDVKM. The CDR3 contains 13 residues. Written as DNA, the CDR3 is TGTGCCAGCAGCCCCTTCGGGCCAGATACGCAGTATTTT. This encodes CASSPFGPDTQYF. Together with reference TRBV28 and TRBJ2-3, the CDR3 gives the full variable domain: DVKVTQSSRYLVKRTGEKVFLECVQDMDHENMFWYRQDPGLGLRLIYFSYDVKMKEKGDIPEGYSVSREKKERFSLILESASTNQTSMYLCASSPFGPDTQYFGPGTRLTVL.

The chain carries TRBV25-1 and TRBJ2-7; no clear D gene. The germline V gene encodes CDR1 MGHDK and CDR2 SYGVNS. V shed 7 bases and J shed 2 bases, with 15 bases lying between them. The CDR3 consists of 14 residues. As DNA, the CDR3 is TGTGCCAGCATCCCTGAAGGGCTCACCTACGAGCAGTACTTC. As protein: CASIPEGLTYEQYF.

This sequence joins TRBV29-1 and TRBJ2-7; TRBD2 agrees at 7 bases. Germline V gives CDR1 SQVTM, CDR2 ANQGSEA. This CDR3 has 14 amino acids. V lost 5 bases and J lost 2; bases outside the gene matches: 9. For the CDR3, the DNA is TGCAGCGTTACCCGACTAGCTGCCACCTACGAGCAGTACTTC. Translated: CSVTRLAATYEQYF.

This rearrangement joins TRBV5-6 to TRBJ1-1; D perhaps matches TRBD1 (5 bases). CDR1 is SGHDT, CDR2 YYEEEE, per germline. This CDR3 is built from 13 residues. Trimming removed 0 bases from V and 5 bases from J, with 8 bases in between. The CDR3 sequence is CASSLASGTEAFF. Here the CDR3 DNA reads TGTGCCAGCAGCTTGGCCTCAGGGACTGAAGCTTTCTTT.

The J gene is TRBJ2-6, the V gene TRBV4-3; D possibly corresponds to TRBD2 (5 bases). Trimming left V 1 base short and J 0 bases short, with 7 bases between. The germline V gene encodes CDR1 LGHNA and CDR2 YSLEER. The CDR3 runs to 16 residues. CDR3 in amino acids: CASSQGAGSGANVLTF. Written as DNA, the CDR3 is TGCGCCAGCAGCCAAGGCGCGGGCTCTGGGGCCAACGTCCTGACTTTC.

V and J are TRBV29-1 and TRBJ1-2, with D uncertain. Per germline, CDR1 SQVTM and CDR2 ANQGSEA. V was cut by 8 bases and J by 2 bases, with 12 bases left in between. The CDR3 extends over 12 amino acids. CDR3 sequence: CSTAGGNYGYTF. DNA of the CDR3: TGCAGCACCGCGGGCGGGAACTATGGCTACACCTTC.

This chain uses TRBV7-9 with TRBJ1-2; tentatively, D is TRBD1 (5 bases). The CDR3 is made up of 16 amino acids. Germline V gives CDR1 SEHNR, CDR2 FQNEAQ (reference sequence). V shed 3 bases and J shed 2 bases, with 16 bases lying between them. CDR3: CASSLGGNSQNYGYTF. The CDR3 nucleotides are TGTGCCAGCAGCTTGGGGGGGAACTCACAGAACTATGGCTACACCTTC.

The V and J genes are TRBV5-1 and TRBJ2-1; 11 bases fit TRBD2. The CDR3 sequence is 14 residues long. Per germline, CDR1 SGHRS and CDR2 YFSETQ. After removal of 2 bases from V and 9 bases from J, the junction contained 4 bases not matched to a gene. The CDR3 DNA follows: TGCGCCAGCAGCTTTAGCGGGAGGGCCCCTGAGCAGTTCTTC. It codes for CASSFSGRAPEQFF.